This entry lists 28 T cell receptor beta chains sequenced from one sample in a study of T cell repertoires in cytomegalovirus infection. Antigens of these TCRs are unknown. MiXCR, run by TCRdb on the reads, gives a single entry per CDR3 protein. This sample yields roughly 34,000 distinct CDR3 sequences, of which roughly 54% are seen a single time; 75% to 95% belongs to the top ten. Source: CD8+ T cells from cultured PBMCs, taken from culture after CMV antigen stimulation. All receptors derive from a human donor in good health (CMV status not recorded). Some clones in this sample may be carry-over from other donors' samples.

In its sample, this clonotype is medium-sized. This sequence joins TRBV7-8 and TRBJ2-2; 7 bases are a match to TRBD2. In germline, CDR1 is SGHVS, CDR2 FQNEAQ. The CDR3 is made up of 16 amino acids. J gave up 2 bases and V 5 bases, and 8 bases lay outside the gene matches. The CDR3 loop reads CASSPRAGANTGELFF. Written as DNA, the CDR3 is TGTGCCAGCAGCCCTCGGGCGGGAGCAAACACCGGGGAGCTGTTTTTT.

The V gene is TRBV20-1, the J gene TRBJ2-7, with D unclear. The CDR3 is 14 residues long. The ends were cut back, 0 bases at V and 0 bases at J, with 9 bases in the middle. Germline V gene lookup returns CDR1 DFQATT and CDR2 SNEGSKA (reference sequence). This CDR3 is CSARDILSSYEQYF. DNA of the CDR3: TGCAGTGCTAGAGATATCCTGAGCTCCTACGAGCAGTACTTC.

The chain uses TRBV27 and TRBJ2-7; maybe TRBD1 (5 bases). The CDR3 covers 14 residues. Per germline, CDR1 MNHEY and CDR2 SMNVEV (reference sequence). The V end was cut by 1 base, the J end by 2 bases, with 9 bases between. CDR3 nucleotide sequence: TGTGCCAGCAGTTTATTTACAGGCACCTACGAGCAGTACTTC. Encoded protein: CASSLFTGTYEQYF.

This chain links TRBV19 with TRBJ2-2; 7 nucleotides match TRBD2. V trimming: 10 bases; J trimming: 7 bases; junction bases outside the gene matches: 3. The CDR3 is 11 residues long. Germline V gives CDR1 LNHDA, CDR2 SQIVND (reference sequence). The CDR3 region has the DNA TGTGCCACACAGCGGGGCGGGGAGCTGTTTTTT. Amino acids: CATQRGGELFF.

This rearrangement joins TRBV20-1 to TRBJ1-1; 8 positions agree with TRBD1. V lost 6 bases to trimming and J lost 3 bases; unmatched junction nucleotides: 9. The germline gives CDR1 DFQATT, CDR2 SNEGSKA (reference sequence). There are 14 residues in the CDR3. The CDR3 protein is CSAWGQAVDTEAFF. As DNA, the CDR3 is TGCAGTGCCTGGGGACAGGCGGTGGACACTGAAGCTTTCTTT.

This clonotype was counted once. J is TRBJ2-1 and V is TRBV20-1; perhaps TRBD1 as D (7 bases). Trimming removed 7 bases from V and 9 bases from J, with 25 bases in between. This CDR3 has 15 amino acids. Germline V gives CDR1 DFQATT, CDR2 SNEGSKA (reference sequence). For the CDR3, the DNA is TGCAGTGGGGTCGGACAGGAGGGACTTTGGGGTGAGCAGTTCTTC. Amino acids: CSGVGQEGLWGEQFF.

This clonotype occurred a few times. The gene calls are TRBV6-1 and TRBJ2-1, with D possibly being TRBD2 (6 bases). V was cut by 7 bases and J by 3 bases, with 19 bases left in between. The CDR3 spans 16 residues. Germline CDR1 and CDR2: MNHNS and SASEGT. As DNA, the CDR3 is TGTGCCAGCACCGAACAACACGGGGGAAGCTACAATGAGCAGTTCTTC. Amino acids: CASTEQHGGSYNEQFF.

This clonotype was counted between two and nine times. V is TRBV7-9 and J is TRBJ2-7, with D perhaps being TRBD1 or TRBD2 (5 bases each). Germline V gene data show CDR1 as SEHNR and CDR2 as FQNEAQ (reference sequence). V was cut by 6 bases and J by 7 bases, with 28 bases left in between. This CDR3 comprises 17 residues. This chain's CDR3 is CASSLPQLTGASREQYF. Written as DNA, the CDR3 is TGTGCCAGCAGTCTCCCCCAATTGACCGGGGCTTCGCGGGAGCAGTACTTC.

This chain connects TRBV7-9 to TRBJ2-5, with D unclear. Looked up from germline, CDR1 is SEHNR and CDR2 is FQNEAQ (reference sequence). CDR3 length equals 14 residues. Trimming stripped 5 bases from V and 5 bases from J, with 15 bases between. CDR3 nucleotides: TGTGCCAGCAGCCCCCCAGGTAGCCGGGAGACCCAGTACTTC. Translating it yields CASSPPGSRETQYF.

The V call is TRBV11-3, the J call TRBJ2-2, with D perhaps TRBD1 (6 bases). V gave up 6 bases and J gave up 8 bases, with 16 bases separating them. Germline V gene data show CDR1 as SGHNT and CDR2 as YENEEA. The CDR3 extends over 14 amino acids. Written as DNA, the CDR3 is TGTGCCAGCAGACGGACAGCGCTCCTGGGGGAGCTGTTTTTT. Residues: CASRRTALLGELFF.

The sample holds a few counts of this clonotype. CDR3 sequence (DNA): TGTGCCAGCAGCTTCACAGGGGGGAATTCACCCCTCCACTTT. This gives the protein CASSFTGGNSPLHF. The V call is TRBV7-8, the J call TRBJ1-6, with TRBD1 matching over 8 bases. The CDR3 runs to 14 residues. The ends lost 3 bases at V and 7 bases at J; junction bases unmatched: 2. The germline CDR1 and CDR2 sequences are SGHVS and FQNEAQ. The full variable domain, rest sourced from reference TRBV7-8 and TRBJ1-6, is GAGVSQSPRYKVAKRGQDVALRCDPISGHVSLFWYQQALGQGPEFLTYFQNEAQLDKSGLPSDRFFAERPEGSVSTLKIQRTQQEDSAVYLCASSFTGGNSPLHFGNGTRLTVT.

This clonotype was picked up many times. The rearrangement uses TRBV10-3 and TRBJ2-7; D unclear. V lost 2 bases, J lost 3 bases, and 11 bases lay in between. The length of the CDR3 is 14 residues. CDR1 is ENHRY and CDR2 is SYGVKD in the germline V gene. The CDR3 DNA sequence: TGTGCCATCAGTGAGGGTGACAAGCTCTACGAGCAGTACTTC. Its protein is CAISEGDKLYEQYF.

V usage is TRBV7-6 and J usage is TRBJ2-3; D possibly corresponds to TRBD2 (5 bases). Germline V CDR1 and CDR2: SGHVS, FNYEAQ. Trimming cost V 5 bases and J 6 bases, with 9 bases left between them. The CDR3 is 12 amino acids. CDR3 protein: CASSARGDTQYF. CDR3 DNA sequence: TGTGCCAGCAGCGCTCGCGGGGATACGCAGTATTTT. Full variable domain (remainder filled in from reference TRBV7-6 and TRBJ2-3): GAGVSQSPRYKVTKRGQDVALRCDPISGHVSLYWYRQALGQGPEFLTYFNYEAQQDKSGLPNDRFSAERPEGSISTLTIQRTEQRDSAMYRCASSARGDTQYFGPGTRLTVL.

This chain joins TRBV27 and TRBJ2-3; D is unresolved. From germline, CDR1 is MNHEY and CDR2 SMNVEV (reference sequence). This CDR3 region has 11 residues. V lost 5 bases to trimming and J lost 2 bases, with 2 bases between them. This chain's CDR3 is CASSITDTQYF. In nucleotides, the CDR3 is TGTGCCAGCAGTATCACAGATACGCAGTATTTT.

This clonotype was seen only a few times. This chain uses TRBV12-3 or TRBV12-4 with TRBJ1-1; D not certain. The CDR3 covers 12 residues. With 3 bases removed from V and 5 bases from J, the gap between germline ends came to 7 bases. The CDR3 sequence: CASSFGGTEAFF. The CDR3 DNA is TGTGCCAGCAGTTTTGGCGGTACTGAAGCTTTCTTT.

This CDR3 is CSARPKGTSQPLHF. The CDR3 nucleotides are TGCAGTGCTAGACCCAAAGGAACTTCCCAACCCCTCCACTTT. The chain employs TRBV20-1 and TRBJ1-6, with D uncertain. From germline, CDR1 is DFQATT and CDR2 SNEGSKA (reference sequence). The CDR3 loop spans 14 amino acids. The ends were cut back, 2 bases at V and 12 bases at J, with 17 bases in the middle.

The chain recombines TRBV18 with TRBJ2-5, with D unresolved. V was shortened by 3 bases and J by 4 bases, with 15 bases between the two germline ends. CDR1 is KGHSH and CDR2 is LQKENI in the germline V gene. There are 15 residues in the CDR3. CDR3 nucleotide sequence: TGTGCCAGCTCACCTGCGGTTGGCGCTACAGAGACCCAGTACTTC. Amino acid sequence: CASSPAVGATETQYF. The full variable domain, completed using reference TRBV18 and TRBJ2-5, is NAGVMQNPRHLVRRRGQEARLRCSPMKGHSHVYWYRQLPEEGLKFMVYLQKENIIDESGMPKERFSAEFPKEGPSILRIQQVVRGDSAAYFCASSPAVGATETQYFGPGTRLLVL.

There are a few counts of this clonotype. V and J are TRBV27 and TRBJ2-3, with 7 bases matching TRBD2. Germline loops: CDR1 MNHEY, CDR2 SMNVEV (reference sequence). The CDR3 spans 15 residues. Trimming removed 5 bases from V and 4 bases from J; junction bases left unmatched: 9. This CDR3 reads CASSPTQTSADTQYF. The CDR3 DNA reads TGTGCCAGCAGTCCGACTCAAACTAGCGCAGATACGCAGTATTTT.

CDR3 in DNA: TGTGCCATCAGGCCCGGACAGGTCGCAACTAATGAAAAACTGTTTTTT. As protein: CAIRPGQVATNEKLFF. This chain uses TRBV10-3 with TRBJ1-4, with 7 bases fitting TRBD1. The ends lost 6 bases at V and 0 bases at J; junction bases unmatched: 7. CDR1 is ENHRY, CDR2 SYGVKD, per germline. The CDR3 contains 16 residues.

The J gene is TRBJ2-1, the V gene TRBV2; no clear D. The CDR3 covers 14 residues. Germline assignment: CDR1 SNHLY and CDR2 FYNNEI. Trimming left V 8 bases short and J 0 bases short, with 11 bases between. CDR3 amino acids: CASPRAFSYNEQFF. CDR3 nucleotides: TGTGCCAGCCCTCGGGCGTTCTCCTACAATGAGCAGTTCTTC.

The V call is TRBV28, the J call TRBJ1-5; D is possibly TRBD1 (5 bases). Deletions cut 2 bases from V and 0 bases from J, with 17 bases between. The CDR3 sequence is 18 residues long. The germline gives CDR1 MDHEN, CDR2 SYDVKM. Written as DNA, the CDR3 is TGTGCCAGCAGTTTACGCCACTGGACAACCCATAGCAATCAGCCCCAGCATTTT. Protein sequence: CASSLRHWTTHSNQPQHF.

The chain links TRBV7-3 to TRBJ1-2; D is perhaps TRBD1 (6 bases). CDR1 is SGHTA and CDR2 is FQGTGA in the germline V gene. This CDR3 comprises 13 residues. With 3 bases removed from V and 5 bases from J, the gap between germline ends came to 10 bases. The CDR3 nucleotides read TGTGCCAGCAGCTTCGACAGGAGTTATGGCTACACCTTC. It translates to CASSFDRSYGYTF. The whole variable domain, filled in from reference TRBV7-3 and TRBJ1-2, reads GAGVSQTPSNKVTEKGKYVELRCDPISGHTALYWYRQSLGQGPEFLIYFQGTGAADDSGLPNDRFFAVRPEGSVSTLKIQRTERGDSAVYLCASSFDRSYGYTFGSGTRLTVV.

The CDR3 region has the DNA TGTGCCAGCAGCTTAGGCTTGAGGGGGCCCGCCGGGGAGCTGTTTTTT. It is translated as CASSLGLRGPAGELFF. This chain joins TRBV11-2 and TRBJ2-2, with 7 bases aligning to TRBD1. V shed 1 base, J shed 6 bases, and the junction held 8 bases outside the gene matches. Germline V gene data show CDR1 as SGHAT and CDR2 as FQNNGV. This CDR3 has 16 amino acids. Using reference TRBV11-2 and TRBJ2-2 for the parts outside the CDR3, the full variable domain is EAGVAQSPRYKIIEKRQSVAFWCNPISGHATLYWYQQILGQGPKLLIQFQNNGVVDDSQLPKDRFSAERLKGVDSTLKIQPAKLEDSAVYLCASSLGLRGPAGELFFGEGSRLTVL.

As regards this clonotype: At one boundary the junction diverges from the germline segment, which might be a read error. The DNA for the CDR3 is TGCGACAGCAGCGAGACAGGGGGCTATGGCTACACCTTC. Its protein is CDSSETGGYGYTF. The genes are TRBV5-1 and TRBJ1-2; 9 nucleotides line up with TRBD1. CDR3 size: 13 residues. Germline V gene sequence: CDR1 SGHRS, CDR2 YFSETQ.

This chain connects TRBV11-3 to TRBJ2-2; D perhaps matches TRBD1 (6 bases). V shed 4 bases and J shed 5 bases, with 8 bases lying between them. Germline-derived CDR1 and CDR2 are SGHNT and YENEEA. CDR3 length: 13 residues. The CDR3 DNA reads TGTGCCAGCAGCTCGAGGGGGACCGGGGAGCTGTTTTTT. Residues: CASSSRGTGELFF.

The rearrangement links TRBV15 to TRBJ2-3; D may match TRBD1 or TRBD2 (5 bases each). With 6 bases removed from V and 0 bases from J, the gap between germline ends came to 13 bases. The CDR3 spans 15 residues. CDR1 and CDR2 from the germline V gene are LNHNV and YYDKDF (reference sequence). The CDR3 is CATSLWDRSTDTQYF. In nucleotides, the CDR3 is TGTGCCACCAGTCTGTGGGACCGCAGCACAGATACGCAGTATTTT. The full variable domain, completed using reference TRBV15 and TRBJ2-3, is DAMVIQNPRYQVTQFGKPVTLSCSQTLNHNVMYWYQQKSSQAPKLLFHYYDKDFNNEADTPDNFQSRRPNTSFCFLDIRSPGLGDTAMYLCATSLWDRSTDTQYFGPGTRLTVL.

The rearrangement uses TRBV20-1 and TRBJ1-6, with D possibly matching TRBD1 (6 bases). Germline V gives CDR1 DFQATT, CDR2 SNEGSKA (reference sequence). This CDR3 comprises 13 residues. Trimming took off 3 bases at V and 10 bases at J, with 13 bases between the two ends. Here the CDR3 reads CSARRQGRSPLHF. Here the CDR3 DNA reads TGCAGTGCTAGGCGGCAGGGGCGCTCACCCCTCCACTTT.

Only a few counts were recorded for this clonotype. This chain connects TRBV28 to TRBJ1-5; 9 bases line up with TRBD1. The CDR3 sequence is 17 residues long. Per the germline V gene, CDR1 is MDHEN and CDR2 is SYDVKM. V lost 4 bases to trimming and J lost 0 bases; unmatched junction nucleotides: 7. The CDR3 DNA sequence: TGTGCCAGCAGTTCACAAACAGGGGGCCTTAGCAATCAGCCCCAGCATTTT. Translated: CASSSQTGGLSNQPQHF.